This passage covers 4 T cell receptor beta chains from one sample sequenced in a study of T cell responses to AZD1222 COVID-19 vaccine. Clones were read by immunoSEQ multiplex PCR, and TCRdb kept only the in-frame ones, dropping some. The table includes more than 95,000 clones, roughly nine tenths detected once. This specimen was peripheral blood, taken on day 0 of AZD1222 vaccination. These receptor sequences come from an adult in good health.

DNA for the CDR3: TGTGCCAGCAGCCCCATTCCCCGTGAAAAACTGTTTTTT. This translates into CASSPIPREKLFF. The chain is built from TRBV5-5 and TRBJ1-4, with D unresolved. The germline V gene has CDR1 SGHKS and CDR2 YYEKEE (reference sequence). CDR3 length: 13 residues. V was trimmed by 4 bases and J by 7 bases, leaving 11 bases between them. Filled out from reference TRBV5-5 and TRBJ1-4, the complete variable domain reads DAGVTQSPTHLIKTRGQQVTLRCSPISGHKSVSWYQQVLGQGPQFIFQYYEKEERGRGNFPDRFSARQFPNYSSELNVNALLLGDSALYLCASSPIPREKLFFGSGTQLSVL.

The chain joins TRBV24-1 to TRBJ1-2; D not resolved. This CDR3 comprises 15 residues. The germline V and J ends were trimmed by 4 bases and 5 bases, with 16 bases remaining between them. Germline CDR1 reads KGHDR; CDR2 reads SFDVKD. The CDR3 sequence is CATSDSGISSYGYTF. CDR3 bases: TGTGCCACCAGTGACTCTGGGATTTCCTCGTATGGCTACACCTTC.

The V call is TRBV7-2, the J call TRBJ2-1, with 7 bases fitting TRBD2. Trimming cost V 5 bases and J 0 bases; bases outside gene matches: 4. Germline V CDR1 and CDR2: SGHTA, FQGNSA. The CDR3 has 15 amino acids. DNA of the CDR3: TGTGCCAGCAGCCCTCTAGCGGCCTCCTACAATGAGCAGTTCTTC. This translates into CASSPLAASYNEQFF.

Notes on this clone: Different DNA sequences within this sample yield the same CDR3. The genes are TRBV5-1 and TRBJ1-1; D gene unclear. The germline CDR1 and CDR2 sequences are SGHRS and YFSETQ. This CDR3 has 14 residues. The V end lost 0 bases, the J end lost 3 bases, and 9 bases lay between the germline ends. CDR3 coding DNA: TGCGCCAGCAGCTTGGGTGGAGGTTACACTGAAGCTTTCTTT. It is translated as CASSLGGGYTEAFF.